The 3 T cell receptor beta chains presented below share a single source sample, sequenced in a study of T cell responses to AZD1222 COVID-19 vaccine. The assay was immunoSEQ multiplex PCR, and TCRdb's table has in-frame clones only and misses some. The profile shows about 120,000 clones, roughly 89% of them singletons. The input for sequencing was peripheral blood, taken on day 0 of AZD1222 vaccination. These receptors were obtained from an adult in good health.

This clone was seen a handful of times. The V gene is TRBV14, the J gene TRBJ2-7; D could derive from TRBD1 or TRBD2 (5 bases each). V gave up 2 bases and J gave up 2 bases, with 7 bases separating them. Germline V CDR1 and CDR2: SGHDN, FVKESK. The CDR3 is 13 residues long. CDR3 loop: CASSQLGAYEQYF. DNA for the CDR3: TGTGCCAGCAGCCAATTGGGGGCCTACGAGCAGTACTTC.

The rearrangement joins TRBV10-3 to TRBJ2-2; D gene uncertain. The CDR3 sequence is 15 residues long. The V and J ends lost 4 bases and 7 bases respectively, with 16 bases between them. The germline V gene has CDR1 ENHRY and CDR2 SYGVKD. CDR3 nucleotide sequence: TGTGCCATCAGTGGGACGACTTCTAAGGGCGGGGAGCTGTTTTTT. This translates into CAISGTTSKGGELFF.

The genes are TRBV28 and TRBJ2-7; D may be TRBD1 or TRBD2 (6 bases each). V was cut by 7 bases and J by 6 bases, with 13 bases left in between. The length of the CDR3 is 12 residues. Germline V lookup: CDR1 MDHEN, CDR2 SYDVKM. The CDR3, as DNA: TGTGCCAGCAATAACAGGGAGGCCGAGCAGTACTTC. Its protein product is CASNNREAEQYF.